This T cell receptor (beta chain) was identified in a study of blood T cells in healthy people across ages. Notes on the study in general: A roughly linear fall in TCR beta diversity per million T cells was seen with increasing age. Higher diversity and more naive CD4+ cells were features of long-lived donors, compared to aged donors. Strong correlation was found linking TCR beta diversity to naive T cell percentage.

This clonotype was observed a few times. Its matching antigen is unknown. It was with a sample-barcoded 5' primer and a J-beta primer mix that a second PCR of about 6 to 11 cycles was run. Sequencing recovered at least 2.5 million CDR3-containing paired-end reads from each sample. MiXCR, applied by TCRdb to the 5' RACE reads, yields one record per CDR3 protein. Here the sample spans about a million distinct CDR3 sequences, 35% to 40% being singletons. With 2 bases removed from V and 9 bases from J, the gap between germline ends came to 9 bases. The CDR3 is 12 residues long. The germline CDR1 and CDR2 sequences are SGDLS and YYNGEE.

The genes are TRBV9 and TRBJ2-1, with D uncertain. Sequencing input: blood. This receptor was obtained from a man between 18 and 35 years old in good health. The CDR3: CASSVDSGEQFF. The CDR3 nucleotides are TGTGCCAGCAGCGTTGACTCGGGTGAGCAGTTCTTC. Full variable domain (remainder filled in from reference TRBV9 and TRBJ2-1): DSGVTQTPKHLITATGQRVTLRCSPRSGDLSVYWYQQSLDQGLQFLIQYYNGEERAKGNILERFSAQQFPDLHSELNLSSLELGDSALYFCASSVDSGEQFFGPGTRLTVL.